Given below is one T cell receptor (beta chain) in context. This sample is drawn from a study of blood T cell repertoires in COVID-19. Study information: The analysed material was cDNA or gDNA that came from T cells, B-cell-depleted T cells, or PBMCs.

V lost 1 base, J lost 7 bases, and 5 bases stayed unmatched. CDR3 size: 14 residues. Looked up from germline, CDR1 is SGHTA and CDR2 is FQGNSA. Method: immunoSEQ multiplex PCR; TCRdb's copy keeps in-frame clones and lacks some. The profile shows 150,000 or so clones, roughly 86% of them singletons. This chain links TRBV7-2 with TRBJ1-2; 8 bases are a match to TRBD1. Sequencing used peripheral blood. The sequence came from a woman in her fifties or sixties with acute or convalescent COVID-19. CDR3 region: CASSLDRTGSGYTF. The CDR3 bases are TGTGCCAGCAGCTTAGACCGGACAGGGAGTGGCTACACCTTC.